These T cell receptor beta chains were read from a single sample in a study of blood T cell repertoires in COVID-19. Assay: immunoSEQ multiplex PCR; the TCRdb copy retains only in-frame clones and omits some. The data contain 220,000 or so clones, around 88% of them seen just once; the ten biggest clones take up roughly 15%. The source material was PBMCs or T cells enriched from blood (not recorded which). Every receptor here comes from a woman aged 45 to 65 with acute COVID-19. Both conserved end residues are trimmed from each CDR3. Fields, in order: D gene, J gene, V gene, CDR3 protein. The D gene is left open where the match is weak.

>TRBD1|TRBJ1-1|TRBV14
ASSQAPGQGGLTEAF
>TRBD1|TRBJ1-2|TRBV19
ASSTGTAFYGYT
>.|TRBJ2-2|TRBV15
ATSRAKGYTGELF
>TRBD1|TRBJ2-7|TRBV6-5
ASRQGQGREQY
>.|TRBJ2-1|TRBV5-1
ASTGSYNEQF
>.|TRBJ2-2|TRBV10-3
AISVSQGRGTGELF
>TRBD2|TRBJ2-3|TRBV11-2
ASSWTGGGTDTQY
>TRBD2|TRBJ2-1|TRBV25-1
ASRGTSSLHEQF
>TRBD1|TRBJ1-1|TRBV18
ASSGGRLTEAF
>TRBD2|TRBJ2-1|TRBV6-4
ASSDSSGRYNEQF
>.|TRBJ1-2|TRBV28
ASSLPDLGAGGYT
>.|TRBJ1-1|TRBV2
ASRGHLNTEAF
>TRBD1|TRBJ1-5|TRBV27
ASSDRARNQPQH
>TRBD2|TRBJ2-3|TRBV19
ASSSLAGVVDTQY
>TRBD2|TRBJ2-1|TRBV3-1/TRBV3-2
ASSHISGGFNEQF
>TRBD1|TRBJ2-3|TRBV5-4
ASSPAKGARTDTQY
>.|TRBJ1-5|TRBV9
ASSAGDGSYSNQPQH
>TRBD1|TRBJ1-1|TRBV10-1
ASGDRGVNTEAF
>TRBD2|TRBJ2-7|TRBV27
ASSFFSGRPFSYEQY
>TRBD2|TRBJ2-5|TRBV7-3
ASSRVGSGTPQETQY
>TRBD1|TRBJ2-4|TRBV28
ASSPGQALSKNIQY
>.|TRBJ2-1|TRBV2
ASSTRGGGAALYNEQF
>.|TRBJ2-7|TRBV7-2
ASSPGWNYEQY
>.|TRBJ1-1|TRBV27
ASRAGARALEAF
>.|TRBJ1-2|TRBV7-2
ASSSTGLYGYT
>.|TRBJ2-1|TRBV1
TSSQDYPDWYNEQF
>TRBD2|TRBJ2-1|TRBV7-9
ASSPPRAGGAASYNEQF
>TRBD2|TRBJ2-1|TRBV27
ASSPKRLAGVHNEQF
>TRBD2|TRBJ2-1|TRBV27
ASSAIAGVIYNEQF
>TRBD1|TRBJ2-7|TRBV9
ASSRSDRGQEQY
>TRBD2|TRBJ2-3|TRBV6-4
ASSDSGGSGTDTQY